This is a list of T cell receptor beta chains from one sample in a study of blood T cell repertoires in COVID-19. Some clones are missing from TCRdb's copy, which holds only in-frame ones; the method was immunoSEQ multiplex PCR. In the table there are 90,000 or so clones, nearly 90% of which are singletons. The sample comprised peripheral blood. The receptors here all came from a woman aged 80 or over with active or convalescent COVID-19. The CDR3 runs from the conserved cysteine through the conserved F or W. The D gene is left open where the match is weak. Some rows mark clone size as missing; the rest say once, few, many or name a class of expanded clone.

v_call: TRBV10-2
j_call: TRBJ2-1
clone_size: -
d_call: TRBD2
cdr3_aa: CASSESGGLAIYNEQFF
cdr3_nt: TGCGCCAGCAGTGAGTCGGGGGGACTAGCGATTTACAATGAGCAGTTCTTC

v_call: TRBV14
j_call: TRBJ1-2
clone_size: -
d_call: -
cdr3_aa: CASSLSSRGPLGGYTF
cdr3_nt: TGTGCCAGCAGCCTTTCTTCTCGGGGTCCCTTGGGTGGCTACACCTTC

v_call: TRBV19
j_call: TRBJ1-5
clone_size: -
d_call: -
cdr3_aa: CASSISDSYNQPQHF
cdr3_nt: TGTGCCAGTAGTATTTCGGACAGCTACAATCAGCCCCAGCATTTT

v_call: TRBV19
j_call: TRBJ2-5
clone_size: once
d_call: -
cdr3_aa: CATNRGLGETQYF
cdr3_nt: TGTGCCACGAACCGGGGGTTAGGCGAGACCCAGTACTTC

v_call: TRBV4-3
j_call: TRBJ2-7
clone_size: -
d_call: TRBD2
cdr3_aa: CASSQDLSGKGYEQYF
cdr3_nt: TGCGCCAGCAGCCAAGATCTGAGCGGGAAGGGGTACGAGCAGTACTTC

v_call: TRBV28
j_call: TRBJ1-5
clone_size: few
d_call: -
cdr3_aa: CASSLFGGSQPQHF
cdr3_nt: TGTGCCAGCAGTTTATTTGGGGGGAGTCAGCCCCAGCATTTT

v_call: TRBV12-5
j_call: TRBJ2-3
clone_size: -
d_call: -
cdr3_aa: CASGLGGQLTDTQYF
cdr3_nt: TGTGCTAGTGGTTTGGGGGGACAACTCACAGATACGCAGTATTTT

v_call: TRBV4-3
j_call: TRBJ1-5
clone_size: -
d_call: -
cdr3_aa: CASSQDPGVHQPQHF
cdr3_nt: TGCGCCAGCAGCCAAGATCCCGGGGTTCATCAGCCCCAGCATTTT

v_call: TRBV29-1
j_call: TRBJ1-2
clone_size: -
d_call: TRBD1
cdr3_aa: CSARTGPGYTF
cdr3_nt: TGCAGCGCCCGGACAGGGCCGGGCTACACCTTC

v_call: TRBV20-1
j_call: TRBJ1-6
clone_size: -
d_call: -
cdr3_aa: CSASTGSTLHF
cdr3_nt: TGCAGTGCTTCCACAGGGAGTACCCTCCACTTT

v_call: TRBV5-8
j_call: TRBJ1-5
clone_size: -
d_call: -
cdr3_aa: CASSLDGVNQPQHF
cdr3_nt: TGTGCCAGCAGCCTCGACGGAGTCAATCAGCCCCAGCATTTT

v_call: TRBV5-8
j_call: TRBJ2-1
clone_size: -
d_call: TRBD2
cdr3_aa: CASSLWLSGTSGARVVF
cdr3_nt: TGTGCCAGCAGCTTGTGGTTATCCGGGACTAGCGGGGCGCGCGTGGTCTTC

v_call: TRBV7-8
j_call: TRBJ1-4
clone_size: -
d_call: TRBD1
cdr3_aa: CASSRALQGAGEKLFF
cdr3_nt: TGTGCCAGCAGCCGAGCCTTACAGGGGGCAGGTGAAAAACTGTTTTTT

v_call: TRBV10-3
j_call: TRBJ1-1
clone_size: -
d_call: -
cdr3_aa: CAIRTKTGNTEAFF
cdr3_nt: TGTGCCATCAGAACTAAGACAGGGAACACTGAAGCTTTCTTT

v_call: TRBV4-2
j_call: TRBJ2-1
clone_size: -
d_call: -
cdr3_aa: CASSQDLSGGLPFF
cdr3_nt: TGTGCCAGCAGCCAAGATCTTTCAGGGGGGCTGCCTTTCTTC

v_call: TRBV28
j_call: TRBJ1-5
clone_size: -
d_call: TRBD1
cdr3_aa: CASSPRTGSNNQPQHF
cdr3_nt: TGTGCCAGCAGTCCCCGGACAGGATCGAACAATCAGCCCCAGCATTTT

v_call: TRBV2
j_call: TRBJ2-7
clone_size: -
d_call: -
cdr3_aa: CASSYSYEQYF
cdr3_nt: TGTGCCAGCAGTTATTCCTACGAGCAGTACTTC

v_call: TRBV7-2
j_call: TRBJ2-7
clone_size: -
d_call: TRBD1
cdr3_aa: CASSPMSGQGYEQYF
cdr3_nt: TGTGCCAGCAGCCCCATGTCCGGACAGGGCTACGAGCAGTACTTC

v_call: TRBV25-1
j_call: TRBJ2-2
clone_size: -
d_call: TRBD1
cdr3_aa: CASSEQGVAGELFF
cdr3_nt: TGTGCCAGCAGTGAACAGGGGGTGGCCGGGGAGCTGTTTTTT

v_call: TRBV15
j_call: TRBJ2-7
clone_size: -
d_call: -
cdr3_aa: CATSIGGVSYEQYF
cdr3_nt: TGTGCCACCAGCATTGGAGGGGTTTCCTACGAGCAGTACTTC

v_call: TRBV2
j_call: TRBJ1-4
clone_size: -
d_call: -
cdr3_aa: CASSVGSEKLFF
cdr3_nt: TGTGCCAGCAGTGTTGGTAGTGAAAAACTGTTTTTT

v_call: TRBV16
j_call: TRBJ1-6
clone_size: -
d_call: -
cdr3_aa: CASSQLQDNSPLHF
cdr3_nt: TGTGCCAGCAGCCAATTGCAGGATAATTCACCCCTCCACTTT

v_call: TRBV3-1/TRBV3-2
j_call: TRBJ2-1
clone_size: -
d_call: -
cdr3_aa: CASSPEVAGYNEQFF
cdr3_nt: TGTGCCAGCAGCCCCGAAGTGGCGGGGTACAATGAGCAGTTCTTC

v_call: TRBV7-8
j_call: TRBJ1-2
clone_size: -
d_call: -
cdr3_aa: CASSTHYRGSESNYGYTF
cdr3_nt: TGTGCCAGCAGCACCCATTACCGGGGATCAGAGTCGAACTATGGCTACACCTTC

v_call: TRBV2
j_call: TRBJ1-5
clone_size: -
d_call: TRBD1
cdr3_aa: CASRLRQGAPSNQPQHF
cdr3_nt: TGTGCCAGCAGACTCAGACAGGGGGCCCCAAGCAATCAGCCCCAGCATTTT

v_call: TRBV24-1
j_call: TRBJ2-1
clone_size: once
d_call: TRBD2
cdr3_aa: CATSDPGLAGDYNEQFF
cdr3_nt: TGTGCCACCAGTGACCCGGGACTAGCGGGGGATTACAATGAGCAGTTCTTC

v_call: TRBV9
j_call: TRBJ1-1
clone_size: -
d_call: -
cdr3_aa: CASSVGSGNTEAFF
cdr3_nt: TGTGCCAGCAGCGTAGGGTCAGGGAACACTGAAGCTTTCTTT

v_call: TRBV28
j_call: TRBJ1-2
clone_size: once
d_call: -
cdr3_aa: CASSFYPAINYGYTF
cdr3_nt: TGTGCCAGCAGTTTTTACCCCGCGATTAACTATGGCTACACCTTC

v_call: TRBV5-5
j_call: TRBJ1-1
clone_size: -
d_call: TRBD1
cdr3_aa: CASSSGQGRFTEAFF
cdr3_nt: TGTGCCAGCAGCTCGGGACAGGGAAGGTTCACTGAAGCTTTCTTT

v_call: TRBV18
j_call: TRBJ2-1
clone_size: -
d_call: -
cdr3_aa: CASSPPGLPYNEQFF
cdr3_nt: TGTGCCAGCTCACCTCCGGGACTCCCCTACAATGAGCAGTTCTTC

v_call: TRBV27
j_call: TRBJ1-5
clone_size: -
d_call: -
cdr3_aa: CASSSWGGVNQPQHF
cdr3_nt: TGTGCCAGCAGTTCCTGGGGGGGCGTCAATCAGCCCCAGCATTTT

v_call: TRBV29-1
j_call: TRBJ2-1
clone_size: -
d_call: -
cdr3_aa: CSGQVDEQFF
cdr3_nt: TGCAGCGGCCAGGTGGATGAGCAGTTCTTC

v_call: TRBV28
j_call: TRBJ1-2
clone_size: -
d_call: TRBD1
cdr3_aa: CASSLGQSMNGYTF
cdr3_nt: TGTGCCAGCAGCCTGGGACAGAGTATGAATGGCTACACCTTC